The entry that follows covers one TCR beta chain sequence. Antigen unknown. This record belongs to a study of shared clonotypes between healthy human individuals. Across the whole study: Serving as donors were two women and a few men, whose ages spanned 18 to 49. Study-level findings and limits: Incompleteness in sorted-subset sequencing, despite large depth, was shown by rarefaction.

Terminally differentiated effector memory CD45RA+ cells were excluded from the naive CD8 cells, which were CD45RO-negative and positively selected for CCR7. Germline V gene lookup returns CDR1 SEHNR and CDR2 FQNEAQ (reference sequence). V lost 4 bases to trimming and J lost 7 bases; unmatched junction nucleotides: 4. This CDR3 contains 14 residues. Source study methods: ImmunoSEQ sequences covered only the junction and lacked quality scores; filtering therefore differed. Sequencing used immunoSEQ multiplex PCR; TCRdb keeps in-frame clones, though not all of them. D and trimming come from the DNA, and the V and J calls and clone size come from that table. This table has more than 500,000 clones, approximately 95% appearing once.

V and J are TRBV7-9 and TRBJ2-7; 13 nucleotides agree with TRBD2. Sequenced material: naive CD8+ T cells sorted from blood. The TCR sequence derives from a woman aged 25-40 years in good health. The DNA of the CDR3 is TGTGCCAGCAGCTCCGCGACTAGCGGGAGGGAGCAGTACTTC. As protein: CASSSATSGREQYF.